This TCR beta chain came from a study of blood T cell repertoires in COVID-19 (dated by TCRdb to about 2020). Looking at the study overall: The collaborator samples originated in the United States, Italy and Spain and spanned the acute and convalescent phases of COVID-19. The prospective study material was composed of cDNA or gDNA derived from T cells, B-cell-depleted T cells, or PBMCs. Subjects who had been exposed to COVID-19, were actively infected with it, or had recovered from it provided the deeply sampled blood TCRbeta repertoires that made up the dataset. The repertoires were released in a freely available public database intended as a resource for research on the immune response to SARS-CoV-2. Samples came from the ongoing ImmuneRACE study (first 160 participants) plus 1,254 subjects from 6 global collaborators. Sample metadata almost always included a de-identified subject ID, COVID-19 status, age in years and sex. HLA class I and class II types, where available, came from metadata supplied by the sample provider rather than from assay-based typing. What the research found in general, with its limitations: Clinical and demographic metadata were provided uncurated, with the amount varying by source and participant.

Each collaborating institution followed its own protocols to collect whole blood in K2EDTA tubes. For TCRbeta analysis, collaborators shipped samples in one of three forms: frozen whole blood, isolated PBMCs, or DNA extracted from either of those sample types. Its CDR3 holds 14 amino acids, cysteine through phenylalanine. This entry keeps only the CDR3 DNA: 42 bases, framed from base 1. V lost 4 bases and J lost 2 bases; the stretch between them is 10 bases long. The germline V gene specifies KGHSH as CDR1 and LQKENI as CDR2. TCRbeta CDR3 regions were amplified from genomic DNA using the immunoSEQ Assay, a bias-controlled multiplex PCR. Under the source paper's analysis protocol: Nucleated cell counts per sample were estimated from amplification of reference gene primers within the assay. To quantify the absolute abundance of each unique TCRbeta CDR3 rearrangement, sequence reads were collapsed and filtered. For each sample, productive Simpson clonality was calculated as the square root of Simpson's diversity index over productive rearrangements. The immuneACCESS repertoire file appears here via TCRdb, limited to in-frame rearrangements. These files lack a portion of the clones; in checked studies, under half of the deficit traces to unresolved V genes, and the cause of the others is not known. The V and J calls and clone size are taken from that table; D and trimming were inferred from the DNA. Recorded for this sample are 200,000 to 250,000 clones; almost 85% of them occurred a single time. The ten largest account for 1.5% to 2% of the sample.

This clone has only one observation. What antigen it recognizes has not been identified. Base qualities are not provided; no much larger clone lies one nucleotide away. The source of this sequence is an elderly woman with acute or convalescent COVID-19. The sequence is built from TRBV18 and TRBJ2-3; the D gene is perhaps TRBD1, from 6 matching bases. Sequenced: peripheral blood. The CDR3 region reads CASSLGTNTDTQYF. The nucleotide sequence is TGTGCCAGCTCACTAGGGACAAACACAGATACGCAGTATTTT.